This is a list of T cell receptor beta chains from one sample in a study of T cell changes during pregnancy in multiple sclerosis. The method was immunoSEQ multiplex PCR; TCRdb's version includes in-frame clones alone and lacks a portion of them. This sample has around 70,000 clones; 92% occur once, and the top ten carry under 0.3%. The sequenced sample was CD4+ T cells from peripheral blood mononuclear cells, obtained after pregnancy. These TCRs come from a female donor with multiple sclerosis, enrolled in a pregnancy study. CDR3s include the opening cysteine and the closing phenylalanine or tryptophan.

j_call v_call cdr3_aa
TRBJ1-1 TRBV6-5 CASSRTEAFF
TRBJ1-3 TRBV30 CAWTGAPGNTIYF
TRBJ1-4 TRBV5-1 CASSLGLAVEKLFF
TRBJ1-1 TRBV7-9 CASSPWGGSTEAFF
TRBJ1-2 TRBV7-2 CASSGGGLNYGYTF
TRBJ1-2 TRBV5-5 CASSSGQGISYTF
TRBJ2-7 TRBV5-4 CASSSRQGLGYEQYF
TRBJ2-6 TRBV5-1 CASSHRTSGGAGANVLTF
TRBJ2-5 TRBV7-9 CASRSGTEYQETQYF
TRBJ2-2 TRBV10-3 CAISPGSGELFF
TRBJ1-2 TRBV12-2 CASRPAGRGLLIYGYTF
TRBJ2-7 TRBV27 CASSLRGGYEQYF
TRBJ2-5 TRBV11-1 CASSRTGGGRETQYF
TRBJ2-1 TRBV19 CASSDRLPEGQFF